The clone carrying this TCR beta chain was recorded once. Original processing methods: Amplification from reference gene primers served as the basis for estimated nucleated cell counts. Only in-frame clones appear in the TCRdb table, and some are missing; sequencing was by immunoSEQ multiplex PCR. That table gives V, J and clone size, and the DNA gave D and trimming. The repertoire has some 260,000 clones, about 86% of them found once; the top ten carry over 4%. CDR3 length: 14 residues. Germline CDR1 GTSNPN, CDR2 SVGIG (reference sequence). V dropped 2 bases and J dropped 8 bases, with 16 bases sitting between them. Cohorts were assigned according to the clinical history that participants reported. These data originate in a study of blood T cell repertoires in COVID-19. For the study at large: Specimens from acute and convalescent COVID-19 originated in the United States, Italy and Spain. T cells, B-cell-depleted T cells, or PBMCs provided the cDNA or gDNA that served as material.

The receptor comes from a man aged 25 to 40 with acute COVID-19. Material: PBMCs or T cells enriched from blood (not recorded which). The V and J genes are TRBV30 and TRBJ2-1, with D perhaps TRBD2 (6 bases). In DNA form, the CDR3 reads TGTGCCTGGAGTCGCGGGGCGGTGGGAGATGAGCAGTTCTTC. Translation gives CAWSRGAVGDEQFF.